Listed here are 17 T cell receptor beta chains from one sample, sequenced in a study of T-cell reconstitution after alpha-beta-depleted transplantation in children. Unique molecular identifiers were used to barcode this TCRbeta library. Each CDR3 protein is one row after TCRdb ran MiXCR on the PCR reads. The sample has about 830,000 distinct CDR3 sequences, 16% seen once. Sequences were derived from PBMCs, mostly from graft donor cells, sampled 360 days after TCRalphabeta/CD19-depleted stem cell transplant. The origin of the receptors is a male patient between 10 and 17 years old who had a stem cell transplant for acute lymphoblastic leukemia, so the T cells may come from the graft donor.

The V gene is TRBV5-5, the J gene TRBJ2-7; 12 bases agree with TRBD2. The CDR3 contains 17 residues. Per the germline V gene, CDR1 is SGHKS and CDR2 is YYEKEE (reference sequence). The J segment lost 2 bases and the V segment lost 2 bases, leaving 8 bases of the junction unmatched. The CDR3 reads CASSLHPGLAGTYEQYF. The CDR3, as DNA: TGTGCCAGCAGCTTACACCCGGGACTAGCGGGTACCTACGAGCAGTACTTC.

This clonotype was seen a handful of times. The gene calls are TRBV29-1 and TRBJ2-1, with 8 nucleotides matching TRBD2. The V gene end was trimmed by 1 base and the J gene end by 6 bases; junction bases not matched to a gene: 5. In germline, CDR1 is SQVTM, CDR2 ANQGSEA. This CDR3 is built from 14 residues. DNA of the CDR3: TGCAGCGTTGAAGGGACTAGCCATACCAATGAGCAGTTCTTC. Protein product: CSVEGTSHTNEQFF.

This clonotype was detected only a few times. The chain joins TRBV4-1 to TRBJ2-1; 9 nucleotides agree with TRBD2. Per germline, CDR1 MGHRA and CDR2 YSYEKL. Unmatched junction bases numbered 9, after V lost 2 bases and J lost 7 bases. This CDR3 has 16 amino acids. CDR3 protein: CASSQISGRGRNEQFF. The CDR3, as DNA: TGCGCCAGCAGCCAAATTAGCGGGAGAGGCAGGAATGAGCAGTTCTTC.

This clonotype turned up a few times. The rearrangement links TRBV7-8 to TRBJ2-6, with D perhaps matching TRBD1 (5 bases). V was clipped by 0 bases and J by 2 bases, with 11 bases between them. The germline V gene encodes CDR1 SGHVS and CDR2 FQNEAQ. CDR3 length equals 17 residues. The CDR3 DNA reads TGTGCCAGCAGCTTAGCGCTTGAGACAGCTGGGGCCAACGTCCTGACTTTC. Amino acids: CASSLALETAGANVLTF.

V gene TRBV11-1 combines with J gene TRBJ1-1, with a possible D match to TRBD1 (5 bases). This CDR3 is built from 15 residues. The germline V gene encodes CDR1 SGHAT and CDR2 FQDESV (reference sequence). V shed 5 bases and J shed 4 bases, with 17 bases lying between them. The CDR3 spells CASSLWGRVGTEAFF. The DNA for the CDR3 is TGTGCCAGCAGCCTCTGGGGCAGGGTCGGCACTGAAGCTTTCTTT. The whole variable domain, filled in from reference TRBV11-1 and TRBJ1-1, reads EAEVAQSPRYKITEKSQAVAFWCDPISGHATLYWYRQILGQGPELLVQFQDESVVDDSQLPKDRFSAERLKGVDSTLKIQPAELGDSAMYLCASSLWGRVGTEAFFGQGTRLTVV.

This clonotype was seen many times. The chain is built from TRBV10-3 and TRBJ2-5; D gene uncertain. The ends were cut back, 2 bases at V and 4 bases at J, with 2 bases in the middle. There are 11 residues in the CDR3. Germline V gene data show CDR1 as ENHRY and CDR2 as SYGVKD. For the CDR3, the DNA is TGTGCCATCAGTGAGAGAGAGACCCAGTACTTC. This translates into CAISERETQYF.

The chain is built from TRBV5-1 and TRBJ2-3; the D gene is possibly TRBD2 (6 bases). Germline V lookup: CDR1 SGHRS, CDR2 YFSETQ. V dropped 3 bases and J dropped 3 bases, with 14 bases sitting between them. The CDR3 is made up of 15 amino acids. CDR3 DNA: TGCGCCAGCAGCTCTCGTGGGGACTTAACAGATACGCAGTATTTT. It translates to CASSSRGDLTDTQYF. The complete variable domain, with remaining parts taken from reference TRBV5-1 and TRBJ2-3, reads KAGVTQTPRYLIKTRGQQVTLSCSPISGHRSVSWYQQTPGQGLQFLFEYFSETQRNKGNFPGRFSGRQFSNSRSEMNVSTLELGDSALYLCASSSRGDLTDTQYFGPGTRLTVL.

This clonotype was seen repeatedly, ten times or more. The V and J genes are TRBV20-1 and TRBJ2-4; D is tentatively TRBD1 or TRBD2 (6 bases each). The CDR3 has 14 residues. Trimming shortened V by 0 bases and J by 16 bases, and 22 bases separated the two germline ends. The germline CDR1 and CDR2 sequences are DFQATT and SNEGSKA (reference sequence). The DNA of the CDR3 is TGCAGTGCTAGAGATCGGGGGACACTTCATTCTCCTTACTTC. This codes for CSARDRGTLHSPYF.

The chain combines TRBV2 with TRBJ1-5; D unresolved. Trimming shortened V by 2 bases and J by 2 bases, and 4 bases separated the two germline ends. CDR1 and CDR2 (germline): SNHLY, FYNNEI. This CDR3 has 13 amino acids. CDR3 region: CASSEFGNQPQHF. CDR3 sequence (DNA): TGTGCCAGCAGTGAATTTGGCAATCAGCCCCAGCATTTT.

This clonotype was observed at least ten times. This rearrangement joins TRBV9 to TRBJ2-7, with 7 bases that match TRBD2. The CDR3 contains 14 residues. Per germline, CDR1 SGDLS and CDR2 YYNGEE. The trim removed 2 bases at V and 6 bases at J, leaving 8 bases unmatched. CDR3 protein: CASSVGDYSPEQYF. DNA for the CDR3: TGTGCCAGCAGCGTGGGGGACTACAGTCCCGAGCAGTACTTC.

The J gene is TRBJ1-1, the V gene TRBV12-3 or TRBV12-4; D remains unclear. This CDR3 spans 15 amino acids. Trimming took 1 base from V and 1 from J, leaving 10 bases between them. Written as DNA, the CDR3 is TGTGCCAGCAGTTTAGACGGCATATCGAACACTGAAGCTTTCTTT. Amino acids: CASSLDGISNTEAFF.

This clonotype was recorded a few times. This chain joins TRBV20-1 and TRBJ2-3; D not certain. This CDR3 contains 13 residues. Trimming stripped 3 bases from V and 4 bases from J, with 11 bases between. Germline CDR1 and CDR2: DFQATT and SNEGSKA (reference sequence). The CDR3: CSARVVSADTQYF. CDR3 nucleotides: TGCAGTGCTAGGGTGGTGTCCGCAGATACGCAGTATTTT.

This chain's CDR3 is CASSSGTRSLHEQFF. CDR3 sequence (DNA): TGTGCCAGCAGCTCCGGGACTAGATCCCTCCATGAGCAGTTCTTC. The rearrangement joins TRBV7-9 to TRBJ2-1, with TRBD2 identical over 8 bases. In germline, CDR1 is SEHNR, CDR2 FQNEAQ (reference sequence). With 4 bases clipped from V and 8 bases from J, the junction kept 10 bases outside the gene matches. This CDR3 is built from 15 residues.

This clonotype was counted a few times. CDR3 amino acids: CASSYGLGTGVVETQYF. The CDR3 nucleotides are TGTGCCAGCAGCTACGGCCTAGGAACGGGAGTAGTGGAGACCCAGTACTTC. This chain connects TRBV7-3 to TRBJ2-5, with a tentative D call TRBD2 (6 bases). Trimming pared 4 bases from V and 5 bases from J, leaving 23 bases between. This CDR3 is 17 amino acids long. Germline V gene sequence: CDR1 SGHTA, CDR2 FQGTGA.

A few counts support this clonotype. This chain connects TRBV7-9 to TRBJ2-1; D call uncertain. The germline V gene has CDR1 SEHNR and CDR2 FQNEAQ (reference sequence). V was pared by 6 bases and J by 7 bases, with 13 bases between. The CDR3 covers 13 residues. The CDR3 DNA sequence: TGTGCCAGCAGTCTCCTAGAATCGAATGAGCAGTTCTTC. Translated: CASSLLESNEQFF. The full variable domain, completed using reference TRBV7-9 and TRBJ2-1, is DTGVSQNPRHKITKRGQNVTFRCDPISEHNRLYWYRQTLGQGPEFLTYFQNEAQLEKSRLLSDRFSAERPKGSFSTLEIQRTEQGDSAMYLCASSLLESNEQFFGPGTRLTVL.

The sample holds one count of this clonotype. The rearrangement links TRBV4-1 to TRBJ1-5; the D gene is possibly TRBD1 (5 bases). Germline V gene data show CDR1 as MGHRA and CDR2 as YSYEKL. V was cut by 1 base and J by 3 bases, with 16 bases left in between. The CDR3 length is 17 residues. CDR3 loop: CASSQGRARGTNQPQHF. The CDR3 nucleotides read TGCGCCAGCAGCCAAGGTAGGGCTCGAGGGACCAATCAGCCCCAGCATTTT.

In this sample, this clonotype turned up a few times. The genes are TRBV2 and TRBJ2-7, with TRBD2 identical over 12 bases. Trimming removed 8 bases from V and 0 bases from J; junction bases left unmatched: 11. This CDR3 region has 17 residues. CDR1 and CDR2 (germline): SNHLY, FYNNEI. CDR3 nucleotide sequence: TGTGCCAGCTGGACCGGACTAGCGGGACCTTACTCCTACGAGCAGTACTTC. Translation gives CASWTGLAGPYSYEQYF.